The rows below give T cell receptor beta chains drawn from one sample of a study of blood T cell repertoires in COVID-19. Using immunoSEQ multiplex PCR, the repertoire was profiled, and TCRdb retains in-frame clones only, with some absent. The sample consists of roughly 140,000 clones, under 90% of them appearing once. The sequenced material came from PBMCs or T cells enriched from blood (not recorded which). The source is a man aged 45-65 years in a cohort exposed to, infected with or recovered from COVID-19 (not recorded which). The CDR3 runs from the conserved cysteine through the conserved F or W. The D gene is left open where the match is weak. Some rows mark clone size as missing; the rest say once, few, many or name a class of expanded clone.

J | V | D | size | DNA | CDR3
TRBJ1-5 | TRBV5-5 | NA | NA | TGTGCCAGCAGCTTGGCAGGCGGGATGAGGCAGCCCCAGCATTTT | CASSLAGGMRQPQHF
TRBJ2-2 | TRBV4-1 | NA | few | TGCGCCAGCAGCCGCGATAGGACAGTCGGGAACACCGGGGAGCTGTTTTTT | CASSRDRTVGNTGELFF
TRBJ1-1 | TRBV5-5 | NA | NA | TGTGCCAGCACCCTCCCAGGGATCACTGAAGCTTTCTTT | CASTLPGITEAFF
TRBJ1-4 | TRBV20-1 | NA | NA | TGCAGTGCTAGAGATCGTGAAAAACTGTTTTTT | CSARDREKLFF
TRBJ2-4 | TRBV7-7 | TRBD1 | NA | TGTGCCAGCAGCCCACGGGACAGGGGGGCCAAAAACATTCAGTACTTC | CASSPRDRGAKNIQYF
TRBJ1-4 | TRBV5-6 | NA | NA | TGTGCCAGCAGCTACAGGGACGTTAGATATACTAATGAAAAACTGTTTTTT | CASSYRDVRYTNEKLFF
TRBJ1-2 | TRBV5-1 | NA | NA | TGCGCCAGCAGCTTGGGGGGCGGTGGCTACACCTTC | CASSLGGGGYTF
TRBJ1-6 | TRBV30 | TRBD1 | NA | TGTGCCTGGAGGACAGGGAGCTCCTATAATTCACCCCTCCACTTT | CAWRTGSSYNSPLHF
TRBJ1-2 | TRBV5-1 | NA | NA | TGCGCCAGCAGCCCGAGCCGGGTCGACTATGGCTACACCTTC | CASSPSRVDYGYTF
TRBJ1-5 | TRBV10-3 | TRBD1 | NA | TGTGCCATCAGTGATGGACAGGGGCGCAATCAGCCCCAGCATTTT | CAISDGQGRNQPQHF
TRBJ1-2 | TRBV7-9 | TRBD1 | NA | TGTGCCAGCAGCTTTTCGGGACAGGGAATCTATGGCTACACCTTC | CASSFSGQGIYGYTF
TRBJ2-7 | TRBV6-1 | TRBD2 | NA | TGTGCCAGCAGTGGAGGACTAGCGGGAGGCTACGAGCAGTACTTC | CASSGGLAGGYEQYF
TRBJ2-7 | TRBV5-4 | NA | once | TGTGCCAGCAGCTTGGCAGGGACTCACTCCTACGAGCAGTACTTC | CASSLAGTHSYEQYF
TRBJ2-7 | TRBV6-6 | TRBD2 | NA | TGTGCCAGCAGTAAGACTAGCGGGGGCTACGAGCAGTACTTC | CASSKTSGGYEQYF
TRBJ2-2 | TRBV11-2 | TRBD1 | NA | TGTGCCAGCAGTCTTGGGACAGGGAACACCGGGGAGCTGTTTTTT | CASSLGTGNTGELFF
TRBJ1-2 | TRBV28 | NA | once | TGTGCCAGCAGTTTATGGGGGGCCTATGGCTACACCTTC | CASSLWGAYGYTF
TRBJ2-7 | TRBV2 | TRBD2 | NA | TGTGCCAGCAGTGGATCTAGCGGCTACGAGCAGTACTTC | CASSGSSGYEQYF
TRBJ2-5 | TRBV7-2 | NA | NA | TGTGCCAGCAGCTTACTAGGCGGTCGAGAGACCCAGTACTTC | CASSLLGGRETQYF
TRBJ1-6 | TRBV5-1 | NA | few | TGCGCCAGCAGCTTGGCAGGGGCAAGCTCCTATAATTCACCCCTCCACTTT | CASSLAGASSYNSPLHF
TRBJ2-3 | TRBV7-8 | TRBD1 | NA | TGTGCCAGCAGCGGAGTCAGGGGGTCGCAGTATTTT | CASSGVRGSQYF
TRBJ1-4 | TRBV4-2 | TRBD1 | NA | TGTGCCAGCAGCCAAGCACAGGGGGCTCGTGAAAAACTGTTTTTT | CASSQAQGAREKLFF
TRBJ2-3 | TRBV27 | NA | NA | TGTGCCAGCAGTCCAGGGCATAGCACAGATACGCAGTATTTT | CASSPGHSTDTQYF
TRBJ2-1 | TRBV9 | TRBD2 | NA | TGTGCCAGCAGCGGACTAGCGGAGCAGTTCTTC | CASSGLAEQFF
TRBJ1-1 | TRBV30 | NA | NA | TGTGCCTGGAACGCGATTTCTGAAGCTTTCTTT | CAWNAISEAFF
TRBJ1-5 | TRBV10-2 | NA | once | TGCGCCAGCGCCGCGGGGGACCAGCCCCAGCATTTT | CASAAGDQPQHF
TRBJ2-1 | TRBV4-1 | NA | once | TGCGCCAGCAGCCAATGGCGGGGCACCTACAATGAGCAGTTCTTC | CASSQWRGTYNEQFF
TRBJ1-4 | TRBV19 | NA | NA | TGTGCCACCTCCCGAGGGGGAGGGAAACTGTTTTTT | CATSRGGGKLFF
TRBJ2-1 | TRBV24-1 | NA | NA | TGTGCCACCAGTGGTAGCGTGGGATCTAGCTCCTACAATGAGCAGTTCTTC | CATSGSVGSSSYNEQFF
TRBJ1-6 | TRBV18 | NA | NA | TGTGCCAGCTCACCCCAGGGCTCGAATTCACCCCTCCACTTT | CASSPQGSNSPLHF
TRBJ2-7 | TRBV28 | NA | NA | TGTGCCAGCAGTCCTAGGACTTCCTCCTACGAGCAGTACTTC | CASSPRTSSYEQYF
TRBJ1-6 | TRBV4-3 | NA | NA | TGCGCCAGCAGCCAAGATACAGGAAAATATTCACCCCTCCACTTT | CASSQDTGKYSPLHF
TRBJ2-3 | TRBV28 | TRBD2 | NA | TGTGCCAGCACCCTTGGGACTAGCGCCTACTTTACAGATACGCAGTATTTT | CASTLGTSAYFTDTQYF
TRBJ2-7 | TRBV5-4 | NA | NA | TGTGCCAGCAGCTTACAAAATTACGAGCAGTACTTC | CASSLQNYEQYF
TRBJ2-2 | TRBV6-6 | NA | NA | TGTGCCAGCAGTTACGGGCCCCACGGCACCGGGGAGCTGTTTTTT | CASSYGPHGTGELFF
TRBJ2-1 | TRBV29-1 | NA | NA | TGCAGCGCTAGACAGCCCCAGGAAGGTGAGCAGTTCTTC | CSARQPQEGEQFF
TRBJ2-2 | TRBV7-9 | NA | NA | TGTGCCAGCAGCTTAGAATGGGGGCCGGGCACCGGGGAGCTGTTTTTT | CASSLEWGPGTGELFF
TRBJ1-6 | TRBV28 | NA | NA | TGTGCCAGCAAGTTCTGGCAGGGTAGTTCACCCCTCCACTTT | CASKFWQGSSPLHF